The 3 T cell receptor beta chains below were found in one sample sequenced in a study of cytomegalovirus exposure and HLA in healthy donors. Both 60 Vbeta primers and 13 Jbeta primers went into the PCR. The data were produced by immunoSEQ multiplex PCR, yet TCRdb's version contains in-frame clones alone and is incomplete. In the table there are roughly 150,000 clones, 82% of which are singletons. The sequenced material came from PBMCs. Receptor source: a male donor in good health and CMV-seronegative.

The rearrangement links TRBV29-1 to TRBJ1-1; 8 bases fit TRBD1. Germline V lookup: CDR1 SQVTM, CDR2 ANQGSEA. V gave up 8 bases and J gave up 14 bases; unmatched junction bases: 13. The CDR3 is made up of 11 amino acids. The CDR3 bases are TGCAGCCCTGGGGGACAGGCCGGCTCATTCTTT. Protein: CSPGGQAGSFF.

V gene TRBV15 combines with J gene TRBJ2-5, with D hard to call. This CDR3 spans 12 amino acids. Germline CDR1 is LNHNV and CDR2 is YYDKDF (reference sequence). Trimming left V 1 base short and J 5 bases short, with 5 bases between. CDR3 sequence (DNA): TGTGCCACCAGCAGAGGTCGGGAGACCCAGTACTTC. Encoded protein: CATSRGRETQYF. The full variable domain, rest sourced from reference TRBV15 and TRBJ2-5, is DAMVIQNPRYQVTQFGKPVTLSCSQTLNHNVMYWYQQKSSQAPKLLFHYYDKDFNNEADTPDNFQSRRPNTSFCFLDIRSPGLGDTAMYLCATSRGRETQYFGPGTRLLVL.

This clone occurred a few times. V is TRBV10-2 and J is TRBJ2-3; tentative D call: TRBD2 (6 bases). This CDR3 is 14 amino acids long. V was pared by 7 bases and J by 1 base, with 12 bases between. Germline CDR1 reads WSHSY; CDR2 reads SAAADI. The CDR3 protein is CASKLGLRTDTQYF. Here the CDR3 DNA reads TGCGCCAGCAAACTGGGACTGCGCACAGATACGCAGTATTTT.